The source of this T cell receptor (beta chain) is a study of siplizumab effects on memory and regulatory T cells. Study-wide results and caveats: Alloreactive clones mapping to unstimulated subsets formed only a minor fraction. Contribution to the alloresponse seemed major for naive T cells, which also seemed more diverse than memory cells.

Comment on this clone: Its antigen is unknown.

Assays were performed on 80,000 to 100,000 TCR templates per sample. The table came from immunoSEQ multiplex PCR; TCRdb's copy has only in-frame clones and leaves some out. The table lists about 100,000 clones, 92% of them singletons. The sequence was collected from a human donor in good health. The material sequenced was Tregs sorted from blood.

CDR3 loop: CASSSEDEQFF. The CDR3 DNA reads TGTGCCAGCAGCTCGGAGGATGAGCAGTTCTTC. The chain combines TRBV11-3 with TRBJ2-1, with a weak D call TRBD2 (5 bases). Germline CDR1 reads SGHNT; CDR2 reads YENEEA. CDR3 length: 11 amino acids. V lost 4 bases and J lost 8, with 6 bases in between.